These 29 T cell receptor beta chains came from one sample sequenced in a study of blood T cell repertoires in COVID-19. Generated by immunoSEQ multiplex PCR, the TCRdb table keeps only in-frame clones and is missing some. The sample lists under 350,000 clones; 85% were seen once. Sequencing was done on a sample of peripheral blood. The receptors were sampled from a human donor in a cohort sampled during active COVID-19.

V gene TRBV5-1 combines with J gene TRBJ1-5; the D gene is possibly TRBD1 (5 bases). Trimming shortened V by 4 bases and J by 4 bases, and 12 bases separated the two germline ends. The CDR3 runs 14 residues. Germline V CDR1 and CDR2: SGHRS, YFSETQ. CDR3: CASSIDSRNQPQHF. CDR3 bases: TGCGCCAGCAGCATAGACAGCCGGAATCAGCCCCAGCATTTT.

This chain joins TRBV7-2 and TRBJ1-1; D call uncertain. Germline assignment: CDR1 SGHTA and CDR2 FQGNSA. The CDR3 length is 13 residues. Trimming shortened V by 5 bases and J by 0 bases, and 7 bases separated the two germline ends. CDR3 coding DNA: TGTGCCAGCAGCATTCGTATGAACACTGAAGCTTTCTTT. Protein product: CASSIRMNTEAFF.

About this clone: Sequence at one end of the junction differs from germline and may be a read error. The rearrangement links TRBV6-1 to TRBJ1-1, with 12 bases aligning to TRBD1. CDR3 length: 15 amino acids. Germline V gene lookup returns CDR1 MNHNS and CDR2 SASEGT. For the CDR3, the DNA is TGTGCCAGCATTGAAGCCGGGACAGGGGGCAAAGAAGCTTTCTTT. Its translation: CASIEAGTGGKEAFF.

This clone was recorded only once. The V gene is TRBV7-2, the J gene TRBJ2-5; 8 positions match TRBD2. CDR3 size: 16 residues. Germline V gives CDR1 SGHTA, CDR2 FQGNSA. V shed 5 bases, J shed 5 bases, and the junction held 13 bases outside the gene matches. The CDR3 sequence: CASSVPSGLVRETQYF. DNA of the CDR3: TGTGCCAGCAGCGTACCCTCGGGACTAGTCAGGGAGACCCAGTACTTC.

This clone appeared once. The chain joins TRBV28 to TRBJ2-1; D might be TRBD2 (6 bases). The germline CDR1 and CDR2 sequences are MDHEN and SYDVKM. V lost 7 bases and J 4 bases, leaving 14 bases between the germline ends. CDR3 length: 14 residues. The CDR3 region has the DNA TGTGCCAGCACACGTAGCGGCCCTTACAATGAGCAGTTCTTC. Protein sequence: CASTRSGPYNEQFF.

The chain employs TRBV7-2 and TRBJ1-2, with TRBD1 matching over 10 bases. J gave up 8 bases and V 1 base, and 16 bases lay outside the gene matches. CDR3 length: 18 residues. CDR1 is SGHTA and CDR2 is FQGNSA in the germline V gene. CDR3 sequence reads: CASSLVRGTGQGTEGYTF. DNA of the CDR3: TGTGCCAGCAGCTTAGTTCGCGGAACGGGACAGGGGACGGAAGGCTACACCTTC.

This clone occurred once. The V and J genes are TRBV27 and TRBJ1-1; a possible D gene is TRBD1 (6 bases). The CDR3 spans 16 residues. V was trimmed by 4 bases and J by 0 bases, leaving 15 bases between them. Looked up from germline, CDR1 is MNHEY and CDR2 is SMNVEV (reference sequence). CDR3: CASSSTGSFMNTEAFF. CDR3 nucleotide sequence: TGTGCCAGCAGTTCCACAGGGTCTTTCATGAACACTGAAGCTTTCTTT.

The V call is TRBV11-2, the J call TRBJ2-7, with D possibly matching TRBD1 (6 bases). With 6 bases removed from V and 3 bases from J, the gap between germline ends came to 15 bases. The CDR3 has 14 amino acids. CDR1 and CDR2 from the germline V gene are SGHAT and FQNNGV. CDR3 sequence (DNA): TGTGCCAGCAGACAAACGGGACAAAGCTACGAGCAGTACTTC. Protein product: CASRQTGQSYEQYF.

V usage is TRBV9 and J usage is TRBJ1-3; 9 bases align to TRBD1. With 0 bases clipped from V and 5 bases from J, the junction kept 3 bases outside the gene matches. Per the germline V gene, CDR1 is SGDLS and CDR2 is YYNGEE. This CDR3 spans 15 amino acids. Here the CDR3 reads CASSVEGQGRNTIYF. CDR3 in DNA: TGTGCCAGCAGCGTAGAGGGACAGGGAAGAAACACCATATATTTT.

The V and J genes are TRBV24-1 and TRBJ2-3, with 7 bases identical to TRBD2. Germline-derived CDR1 and CDR2 are KGHDR and SFDVKD. With V trimmed by 12 bases and J by 7 bases, 24 bases remained unmatched. CDR3 length: 17 amino acids. In nucleotides, the CDR3 is TGTGCCTCTCAGCGTCCGGGACTACGGGGATGTGTACATACGCAGTATTTT. Protein: CASQRPGLRGCVHTQYF.

The chain is built from TRBV29-1 and TRBJ2-7; 9 nucleotides match TRBD2. V shed 5 bases and J 2 bases; nucleotides not matched to a gene: 10. Looked up from germline, CDR1 is SQVTM and CDR2 is ANQGSEA. This CDR3 is 15 amino acids long. Here the CDR3 DNA reads TGCAGCGTTCGGGGGCTAGCGGGAAAAACCTACGAGCAGTACTTC. Protein sequence: CSVRGLAGKTYEQYF.

This clone was seen at least ten times. The V and J genes are TRBV6-5 and TRBJ2-7, with 8 bases fitting TRBD1. Germline values: CDR1 MNHEY, CDR2 SVGAGI. Germline trimming cut 6 bases from V and 2 bases from J; bases unmatched to any gene: 9. This CDR3 is 15 amino acids long. The CDR3 DNA follows: TGTGCCAGCAGCCCGGGTGAGACAGGGGCCTACGAGCAGTACTTC. This codes for CASSPGETGAYEQYF.

The V call is TRBV9, the J call TRBJ2-7; the D is unclear. Germline V gene data show CDR1 as SGDLS and CDR2 as YYNGEE. V was cut by 4 bases and J by 5 bases, with 7 bases left in between. This CDR3 comprises 11 residues. This CDR3 is CASSSGDEQYF. CDR3 sequence (DNA): TGTGCCAGCAGCTCCGGAGACGAGCAGTACTTC.

The chain uses TRBV9 and TRBJ1-3; TRBD1 might be the D (5 bases). The CDR3 runs 17 residues. In germline, CDR1 is SGDLS, CDR2 YYNGEE. V was shortened by 2 bases and J by 2 bases, with 17 bases between the two germline ends. CDR3: CASSVGARGSTGNTIYF. The CDR3 coding sequence is TGTGCCAGCAGCGTTGGGGCGCGGGGCTCAACTGGAAACACCATATATTTT.

This chain uses TRBV28 with TRBJ2-6; D is undetermined. CDR3 length: 14 amino acids. Between the trimmed V and J ends, which lost 7 bases and 0 bases, there was a span of 7 bases. The germline V gene encodes CDR1 MDHEN and CDR2 SYDVKM. The CDR3 loop is CASMTFSGANVLTF. The CDR3 DNA is TGTGCCAGCATGACTTTCTCTGGGGCCAACGTCCTGACTTTC.

The V gene is TRBV5-1, the J gene TRBJ2-4; 7 positions match TRBD1. Germline CDR1 is SGHRS and CDR2 is YFSETQ. J lost 6 bases, V lost 3 bases, and 9 bases had no gene match. The CDR3 runs 15 residues. For the CDR3, the DNA is TGCGCCAGCAGCTGGACCGGGACAGTCGGAAACATTCAGTACTTC. It specifies CASSWTGTVGNIQYF.

This sequence joins TRBV5-1 and TRBJ1-1; the D gene is possibly TRBD1 (5 bases). V dropped 2 bases and J dropped 0 bases, with 8 bases sitting between them. Germline V gene sequence: CDR1 SGHRS, CDR2 YFSETQ. CDR3 length: 14 residues. CDR3 amino acids: CASSLGEVNTEAFF. The CDR3 DNA reads as TGCGCCAGCAGCTTAGGGGAGGTGAACACTGAAGCTTTCTTT.

CDR3 sequence (DNA): TGTGCCAGCAGCTTTGGCCGGACTAGTAGCAATGAGCAGTTCTTC. Translating it yields CASSFGRTSSNEQFF. The chain links TRBV11-2 to TRBJ2-1; TRBD2 aligns across 7 bases. Germline values: CDR1 SGHAT, CDR2 FQNNGV. The V gene end was trimmed by 3 bases and the J gene end by 6 bases; junction bases not matched to a gene: 8. The CDR3 totals 15 residues.

This clone was seen a few times. This chain links TRBV27 with TRBJ2-7; TRBD2 aligns across 7 bases. V lost 5 bases, J lost 6 bases, and 7 bases stayed unmatched. CDR1 MNHEY and CDR2 SMNVEV come from the germline V gene (reference sequence). The CDR3 spans 13 residues. CDR3 residues: CASSRGDRSEQYF. DNA for the CDR3: TGTGCCAGCAGTCGGGGGGATCGCTCCGAGCAGTACTTC.

This chain joins TRBV7-8 and TRBJ2-3; D perhaps matches TRBD1 (5 bases). V was cut by 2 bases and J by 12 bases, with 15 bases left in between. This CDR3 is built from 13 residues. CDR1 is SGHVS and CDR2 is FQNEAQ in the germline V gene. The CDR3 loop reads CASSLQGIAGQYF. The CDR3 DNA is TGTGCCAGCAGCTTACAGGGAATCGCCGGTCAGTATTTT.

This clone was recorded only once. In DNA, the CDR3 is TGCGCCAGCTTCCAGATCGGCGGGGGTTACAATGAGCAGTTCTTC. It encodes CASFQIGGGYNEQFF. V gene TRBV5-1 combines with J gene TRBJ2-1; 7 positions match TRBD2. The CDR3 runs 15 residues. V was pared by 7 bases and J by 4 bases, with 11 bases of the junction left unmatched. CDR1 and CDR2 from the germline V gene are SGHRS and YFSETQ.

The chain carries TRBV2 and TRBJ1-1; weak D call: TRBD1 (5 bases). Germline V lookup: CDR1 SNHLY, CDR2 FYNNEI. The CDR3 has 14 amino acids. With 7 bases removed from V and 1 base from J, the gap between germline ends came to 13 bases. CDR3 in DNA: TGTGCCAGCACCGGGCTGGGGGGGAACACTGAAGCTTTCTTT. This gives the protein CASTGLGGNTEAFF.

The chain joins TRBV3-1 (or the pseudogene TRBV3-2) to TRBJ2-1; D perhaps matches TRBD2 (6 bases). With 3 bases removed from V and 4 bases from J, the gap between germline ends came to 13 bases. The CDR3 runs to 15 residues. Germline CDR1 is LGHDT and CDR2 is YNNKEL (reference sequence). In nucleotides, the CDR3 is TGTGCCAGCAGCCAGGGCCTAGCGCAATACAATGAGCAGTTCTTC. It is translated as CASSQGLAQYNEQFF.

This chain uses TRBV5-8 with TRBJ2-5; D gene ambiguous. CDR1 is SGHTS, CDR2 YDEGEE, per germline. The CDR3 covers 13 residues. V shed 2 bases and J shed 5 bases, with 10 bases lying between them. This chain's CDR3 is CASSFVDLETQYF. Written as DNA, the CDR3 is TGTGCCAGCAGCTTTGTTGACTTGGAGACCCAGTACTTC.

This clone was found a few times. The gene calls are TRBV7-9 and TRBJ2-1, with 8 bases aligning to TRBD2. The CDR3 has 18 amino acids. From germline, CDR1 is SEHNR and CDR2 FQNEAQ (reference sequence). J lost 4 bases, V lost 2 bases, and 13 bases had no gene match. CDR3 in DNA: TGTGCCAGCAGCTTATATTATGGCGGGACTAGGAATTACAATGAGCAGTTCTTC. Its protein is CASSLYYGGTRNYNEQFF.

The chain combines TRBV27 with TRBJ2-3; possible D gene TRBD2, 5 bases. V gave up 3 bases and J gave up 1 base, with 5 bases separating them. The CDR3 has 13 residues. Germline lookup yields CDR1 MNHEY and CDR2 SMNVEV (reference sequence). In DNA form, the CDR3 reads TGTGCCAGCAGTTTCGGGGGCACAGATACGCAGTATTTT. This translates into CASSFGGTDTQYF.

This clone appeared once. This chain joins TRBV7-2 and TRBJ1-5, with D unclear. The CDR3 extends over 13 amino acids. From germline, CDR1 is SGHTA and CDR2 FQGNSA. V was pared by 5 bases and J by 7 bases, with 12 bases between. The CDR3 loop reads CASSERIRQPQHF. The CDR3 DNA is TGTGCCAGCAGCGAGCGGATTAGGCAGCCCCAGCATTTT.

This clone was found once. V gene TRBV28 combines with J gene TRBJ1-2; D is undetermined. V was shortened by 4 bases and J by 8 bases, with 14 bases between the two germline ends. CDR1 is MDHEN and CDR2 is SYDVKM in the germline V gene. CDR3 length equals 13 residues. This CDR3 is CASSSHLGGGYTF. DNA of the CDR3: TGTGCCAGCAGTTCCCACCTGGGCGGGGGCTACACCTTC.

This clone was seen a few times. This chain connects TRBV27 to TRBJ2-1; 8 nucleotides line up with TRBD2. The CDR3 is 13 residues long. Germline V gives CDR1 MNHEY, CDR2 SMNVEV (reference sequence). The CDR3 nucleotides are TGTGCAACCGGGGCGGGAGGAATGAATGAGCAGTTCTTC. This encodes CATGAGGMNEQFF.